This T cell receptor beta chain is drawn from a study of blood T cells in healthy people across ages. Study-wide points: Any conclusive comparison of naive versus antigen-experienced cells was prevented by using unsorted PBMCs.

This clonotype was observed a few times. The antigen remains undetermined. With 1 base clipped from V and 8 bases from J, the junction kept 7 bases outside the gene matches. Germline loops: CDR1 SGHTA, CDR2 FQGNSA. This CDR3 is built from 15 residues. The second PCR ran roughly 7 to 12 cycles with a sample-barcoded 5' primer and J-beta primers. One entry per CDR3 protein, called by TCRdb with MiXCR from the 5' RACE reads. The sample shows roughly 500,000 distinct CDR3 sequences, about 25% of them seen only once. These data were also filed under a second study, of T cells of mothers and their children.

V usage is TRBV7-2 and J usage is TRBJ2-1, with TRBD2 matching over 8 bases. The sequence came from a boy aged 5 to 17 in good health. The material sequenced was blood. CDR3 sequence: CASSLVPGGADEQFF. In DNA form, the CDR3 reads TGTGCCAGCAGCTTAGTCCCCGGGGGGGCCGATGAGCAGTTCTTC.